These 24 T cell receptor beta chains were all obtained from the same sample, sequenced in a study of blood T cell repertoires in COVID-19. Sequencing was performed with immunoSEQ multiplex PCR; in TCRdb, only in-frame clones are kept and a portion is missing. The sample includes more than 200,000 clones, around four fifths of them seen just once. Sequencing used peripheral blood. The receptor source for this set is a woman aged 40 to 50 with active or convalescent COVID-19.

V and J are TRBV14 and TRBJ2-7; 8 nucleotides agree with TRBD1. Germline-derived CDR1 and CDR2 are SGHDN and FVKESK. This CDR3 has 16 residues. Trimming cost V 0 bases and J 3 bases; bases outside gene matches: 7. The CDR3 loop is CASSQELKQGVYEQYF. CDR3 nucleotide sequence: TGTGCCAGCAGCCAAGAGCTAAAACAGGGGGTCTACGAGCAGTACTTC.

The V and J genes are TRBV6-8 and TRBJ2-2; D might be TRBD1 (6 bases). Germline V gene data show CDR1 as MNHGY and CDR2 as SAAAGT. CDR3 size: 16 residues. The V end lost 6 bases, the J end lost 4 bases, and 18 bases lay between the germline ends. This CDR3 reads CASRRGNVSSTGELFF. The CDR3 DNA sequence: TGTGCCAGCAGGAGGGGGAACGTAAGTAGCACCGGGGAGCTGTTTTTT.

The gene calls are TRBV9 and TRBJ1-2; 7 positions match TRBD1. CDR1 is SGDLS, CDR2 YYNGEE, per germline. V lost 3 bases to trimming and J lost 0 bases; unmatched junction nucleotides: 5. The CDR3 has 15 residues. The CDR3: CASSGGTETNYGYTF. The CDR3 region has the DNA TGTGCCAGCAGCGGAGGGACAGAGACTAACTATGGCTACACCTTC.

The rearrangement joins TRBV10-3 to TRBJ1-6; tentative D call: TRBD1 (5 bases). Germline V lookup: CDR1 ENHRY, CDR2 SYGVKD. This CDR3 has 17 residues. The germline V and J ends were trimmed by 3 bases and 0 bases, with 12 bases remaining between them. The CDR3 DNA is TGTGCCATCAGTGATGGGACTCTTAGCTCCTATAATTCACCCCTCCACTTT. The encoded protein is CAISDGTLSSYNSPLHF.

V and J are TRBV7-6 and TRBJ1-1, with TRBD1 matching over 10 bases. There are 15 residues in the CDR3. Germline lookup yields CDR1 SGHVS and CDR2 FNYEAQ. V trimming: 4 bases; J trimming: 2 bases; junction bases outside the gene matches: 4. The CDR3 DNA follows: TGTGCCAGCAGCTCGGGGACAGGGGAAAACACTGAAGCTTTCTTT. It yields the protein CASSSGTGENTEAFF.

This clone was observed a handful of times. This chain joins TRBV30 and TRBJ2-7; 8 bases align to TRBD1. Germline V gives CDR1 GTSNPN, CDR2 SVGIG (reference sequence). The CDR3 is 14 residues long. Losses at the gene ends were 0 bases for V and 3 bases for J; bases not matched to a gene: 4. In DNA, the CDR3 is TGTGCCTGGAGTGTTTTAGGGACAGGCTACGAGCAGTACTTC. This codes for CAWSVLGTGYEQYF.

This sequence joins TRBV15 and TRBJ2-3; the match to TRBD2 covers 11 bases. From germline, CDR1 is LNHNV and CDR2 YYDKDF (reference sequence). The CDR3 has 16 residues. V was clipped by 3 bases and J by 1 base; unmatched bases: 3. The CDR3, as DNA: TGTGCCACCAGCAGCCCGACTAGCGGGGGCACAGATACGCAGTATTTT. It yields the protein CATSSPTSGGTDTQYF.

The gene calls are TRBV25-1 and TRBJ1-6, with D perhaps TRBD1 (5 bases). The CDR3 loop spans 13 amino acids. The germline V gene has CDR1 MGHDK and CDR2 SYGVNS. Trimming left V 7 bases short and J 5 bases short, with 9 bases between. The CDR3 DNA sequence: TGTGCCAGCACGGCAGGGCATAATTCACCCCTCCACTTT. This encodes CASTAGHNSPLHF.

This chain uses TRBV30 with TRBJ1-2, with a possible D match to TRBD1 (5 bases). V dropped 1 base and J dropped 8 bases, with 11 bases sitting between them. Per germline, CDR1 GTSNPN and CDR2 SVGIG (reference sequence). The CDR3 covers 12 residues. CDR3 in DNA: TGTGCCTGGAGTGGTGGACACAGCGGCTACACCTTC. Translating it yields CAWSGGHSGYTF.

The rearrangement joins TRBV10-3 to TRBJ1-2, with TRBD1 matching 7 bases. V lost 3 bases, J lost 5 bases, and 3 bases stayed unmatched. The CDR3 covers 13 residues. Germline V CDR1 and CDR2: ENHRY, SYGVKD. This CDR3 reads CAISDETGYGYTF. In nucleotides, the CDR3 is TGTGCCATCAGTGACGAGACAGGGTATGGCTACACCTTC.

This chain connects TRBV5-1 to TRBJ1-5, with 7 bases aligning to TRBD1. CDR3 length equals 15 residues. Looked up from germline, CDR1 is SGHRS and CDR2 is YFSETQ. With 0 bases clipped from V and 1 base from J, the junction kept 1 base outside the gene matches. As DNA, the CDR3 is TGCGCCAGCAGCTTGGAGGGACAGAGCAATCAGCCCCAGCATTTT. Its protein is CASSLEGQSNQPQHF.

The V and J genes are TRBV7-3 and TRBJ2-1; 8 bases agree with TRBD1. V was pared by 6 bases and J by 1 base, with 8 bases of the junction left unmatched. The CDR3 is made up of 16 amino acids. CDR1 is SGHTA, CDR2 FQGTGA, per germline. CDR3 region: CASSPQGGLSYNEQFF. In DNA, the CDR3 is TGTGCCAGCAGTCCACAGGGGGGTCTGTCCTACAATGAGCAGTTCTTC.

This clone was picked up many times. The V gene is TRBV3-1 (or the pseudogene TRBV3-2), the J gene TRBJ1-1, with 8 bases identical to TRBD1. Germline values: CDR1 LGHDT, CDR2 YNNKEL (reference sequence). The V gene end was trimmed by 3 bases and the J gene end by 2 bases; junction bases not matched to a gene: 2. CDR3 size: 14 residues. CDR3 bases: TGTGCCAGCAGCCATGGACAGGGTAACACTGAAGCTTTCTTT. It is translated as CASSHGQGNTEAFF.

The genes are TRBV10-2 and TRBJ2-7; TRBD1 aligns across 9 bases. The CDR3 sequence is 15 residues long. Losses at the gene ends were 4 bases for V and 5 bases for J; bases not matched to a gene: 9. Germline V gene lookup returns CDR1 WSHSY and CDR2 SAAADI. This chain's CDR3 is CASSVVGTGPNEQYF. The CDR3 bases are TGCGCCAGCAGTGTGGTGGGGACAGGGCCCAACGAGCAGTACTTC.

The gene calls are TRBV2 and TRBJ1-5; a weak D match, TRBD1 (5 bases). The CDR3 runs 13 residues. CDR1 and CDR2 from the germline V gene are SNHLY and FYNNEI. Trimming removed 2 bases at V and 7 bases at J, with 9 bases between. The CDR3 nucleotides are TGTGCCAGCAGTGAAAGGGGAAACCAGCCCCAGCATTTT. This codes for CASSERGNQPQHF.

This clone was seen a few times. In nucleotides, the CDR3 is TGCGCCAGCAGCCTGGGAGGAGGACTCTTCTCTGGAAACACCATATATTTT. Protein product: CASSLGGGLFSGNTIYF. V usage is TRBV5-1 and J usage is TRBJ1-3; D not resolved. V was pared by 4 bases and J by 0 bases, with 17 bases between. This CDR3 region has 17 residues. CDR1 and CDR2 (germline): SGHRS, YFSETQ. The variable domain in full, completed from reference TRBV5-1 and TRBJ1-3, reads KAGVTQTPRYLIKTRGQQVTLSCSPISGHRSVSWYQQTPGQGLQFLFEYFSETQRNKGNFPGRFSGRQFSNSRSEMNVSTLELGDSALYLCASSLGGGLFSGNTIYFGEGSWLTVV.

This clone was counted a single time. This chain connects TRBV28 to TRBJ2-1; 8 positions match TRBD2. Germline V lookup: CDR1 MDHEN, CDR2 SYDVKM. The CDR3 has 13 residues. The V gene end was trimmed by 4 bases and the J gene end by 6 bases; junction bases not matched to a gene: 2. Written as DNA, the CDR3 is TGTGCCAGCAGTTCGGGAGGGGGCAATGAGCAGTTCTTC. Residues: CASSSGGGNEQFF.

This clone is a singleton in its sample. The rearrangement uses TRBV6-5 and TRBJ1-2; D unclear. CDR3 length: 13 residues. V lost 6 bases and J lost 2, with 10 bases in between. CDR1 is MNHEY and CDR2 is SVGAGI in the germline V gene. CDR3 coding DNA: TGTGCCAGCAGGCCGACGGAGAACTATGGCTACACCTTC. It specifies CASRPTENYGYTF.

With regard to this clone: Within the sample, other DNA sequences also encode this same CDR3. The rearrangement joins TRBV6-5 to TRBJ1-1, with D unresolved. Trimming cost V 6 bases and J 3 bases, with 5 bases left between them. The V gene's germline CDR1 is MNHEY and CDR2 SVGAGI. This CDR3 comprises 11 residues. Written as DNA, the CDR3 is TGTGCCAGCAGCCGTTACACTGAAGCTTTCTTT. It specifies CASSRYTEAFF.

The CDR3 region has the DNA TGTGCCAGCAGCCCAAGCGGGGGGGCGGTCAAAAACATTCAGTACTTC. Translated, it gives CASSPSGGAVKNIQYF. V gene TRBV4-2 combines with J gene TRBJ2-4, with TRBD2 matching over 10 bases. The V gene end was trimmed by 4 bases and the J gene end by 3 bases; junction bases not matched to a gene: 6. CDR3 length equals 16 residues. Germline CDR1 is LGHNA and CDR2 is YNFKEQ.

The rearrangement joins TRBV12-3 or TRBV12-4 to TRBJ1-5, with 7 bases identical to TRBD1. The CDR3 length is 13 residues. V trimming: 6 bases; J trimming: 5 bases; junction bases outside the gene matches: 4. CDR3 bases: TGTGCCAGCAGCCGGGACAGTTATCAGCCCCAGCATTTT. This sequence encodes CASSRDSYQPQHF.

The table lists this clone with a few counts. V and J are TRBV5-4 and TRBJ1-6, with D unresolved. Trimming shortened V by 2 bases and J by 4 bases, and 7 bases separated the two germline ends. Germline CDR1 is SGHNT and CDR2 is YYREEE (reference sequence). The CDR3 is 14 amino acids. The CDR3 bases are TGTGCCAGCAGCTTTGTACAGTATAATTCACCCCTCCACTTT. It yields the protein CASSFVQYNSPLHF.

The chain has TRBV4-1 and TRBJ2-1; 9 nucleotides line up with TRBD2. The V gene's germline CDR1 is MGHRA and CDR2 YSYEKL. This CDR3 has 15 amino acids. Trimming took 1 base from V and 7 from J; bases not matched to a gene: 5. CDR3 sequence (DNA): TGCGCCAGCAGCCAAGTGGGACTAGCAACGAATGAGCAGTTCTTC. This sequence encodes CASSQVGLATNEQFF.

The CDR3 protein is CASSTTQPRTFNHEQFF. The CDR3, as DNA: TGTGCCAGCTCCACTACTCAGCCCAGGACTTTTAATCATGAGCAGTTCTTC. The chain employs TRBV18 and TRBJ2-1; D might be TRBD2 (5 bases). The CDR3 has 17 residues. The V end lost 6 bases, the J end lost 8 bases, and 26 bases lay between the germline ends. Germline assignment: CDR1 KGHSH and CDR2 LQKENI.